What follows is one TCR beta chain and its context. This sample is drawn from a study of cytomegalovirus exposure and HLA in healthy donors. CDR1 is SNHLY, CDR2 FYNNEI, per germline. The CDR3 is 12 amino acids. Trimming pared 6 bases from V and 5 bases from J, leaving 10 bases between. The PCR employed 60 Vbeta primers together with 13 Jbeta primers. Measured with immunoSEQ multiplex PCR; TCRdb has only the in-frame clones, and not every one. The sample consists of tens of thousands of clones, around 85% of them appearing once. The receptor comes from a man aged 25 to 45 in good health and CMV-seronegative. V and J are TRBV2 and TRBJ2-5; weak D call: TRBD2 (5 bases). The sequenced sample consisted of PBMCs. The CDR3 loop is CASRATGETQYF. The CDR3 region has the DNA TGTGCCAGCAGGGCAACGGGGGAGACCCAGTACTTC. Filled out from reference TRBV2 and TRBJ2-5, the complete variable domain reads EPEVTQTPSHQVTQMGQEVILRCVPISNHLYFYWYRQILGQKVEFLVSFYNNEISEKSEIFDDQFSVERPDGSNFTLKIRSTKLEDSAMYFCASRATGETQYFGPGTRLLVL.